This T cell receptor (beta chain) was identified during a study of T cell repertoires in cytomegalovirus infection. Study-wide background: Public TCR beta signatures were indicative of both CMV infection and a matching HLA type.

Each CDR3 protein is one row after TCRdb ran MiXCR on the reads. The sample shows around 450,000 distinct CDR3 sequences, 25% to 40% of them seen only once. Whole-study findings and limits: CMV-specific TCR beta clonotypes restricted by HLA-C were the ones dominating the ex vivo response.

The germline V and J ends were trimmed by 1 base and 5 bases, with 16 bases remaining between them. Per the germline V gene, CDR1 is SQVTM and CDR2 is ANQGSEA. The CDR3 length is 15 residues. This clonotype was counted a few times. Its antigen remains unknown. This TCR derives from a human donor in good health (CMV status not recorded). Some clones in this sample may be carry-over from other donors' samples. Sequencing was performed on PBMCs. The chain links TRBV29-1 to TRBJ2-3, with a weak D call TRBD2 (6 bases). For the CDR3, the DNA is TGCAGCGTTGAAGTGCTAGCCGGGGGAGGAGATACGCAGTATTTT. Translated: CSVEVLAGGGDTQYF.